Listed here are 23 T cell receptor beta chains from one sample, sequenced in a study of T cells in localized non-small cell lung cancer (dated by TCRdb to about 2020). To prepare the library, the immunoSEQ multiplex PCR assay was applied. The immuneACCESS repertoire file appears here via TCRdb, limited to in-frame rearrangements. These files lack a portion of the clones; in checked studies, under half of the deficit traces to unresolved V genes, and the cause of the others is not known. Within this sample are some 64,000 clones, with roughly 90% of them counted one time only. The ten biggest clones cover just under 2% of the sample. This material consisted of peripheral blood, taken before any cancer treatment. These receptors were collected from a woman aged 40 to 75 with stage I lung adenocarcinoma.

The rearrangement joins TRBV6-1 to TRBJ1-5, with D possibly matching TRBD1 (5 bases). The CDR3 extends over 14 amino acids. Deletions cut 2 bases from V and 7 bases from J, with 12 bases between. Germline-derived CDR1 and CDR2 are MNHNS and SASEGT. The CDR3 bases are TGTGCCAGCAGTGAAAGATTGGGGGGACAGCCCCAGCATTTT. Translating gives CASSERLGGQPQHF.

The CDR3 DNA reads as TGTGCCAGCAGCCTGGGGGCATACAATGAGCAGTTCTTC. This translates into CASSLGAYNEQFF. The chain employs TRBV2 and TRBJ2-1; a possible D gene is TRBD1 (6 bases). Trimming pared 6 bases from V and 4 bases from J, leaving 10 bases between. This CDR3 is built from 13 residues. The germline CDR1 and CDR2 sequences are SNHLY and FYNNEI.

The chain combines TRBV5-1 with TRBJ1-1; D possibly corresponds to TRBD1 (5 bases). This CDR3 spans 13 amino acids. The germline V gene has CDR1 SGHRS and CDR2 YFSETQ. Trimming stripped 1 base from V and 9 bases from J, with 13 bases between. In DNA form, the CDR3 reads TGCGCCAGCAGCTTGTCCGGGACGGACCAAGCTTTCTTT. This gives the protein CASSLSGTDQAFF.

This clone was seen a handful of times. The rearrangement uses TRBV19 and TRBJ1-6, with D possibly TRBD1 on 6 matching bases. This CDR3 comprises 15 residues. The germline V and J ends were trimmed by 5 bases and 10 bases, with 18 bases remaining between them. Germline-derived CDR1 and CDR2 are LNHDA and SQIVND (reference sequence). CDR3 sequence (DNA): TGTGCCAGTAGTCCACAGGGAGTGGTTTACTCACCCCTCCACTTT. It specifies CASSPQGVVYSPLHF.

A few counts support this clone. The chain recombines TRBV19 with TRBJ1-4; 7 bases match TRBD1. The CDR3 contains 16 residues. Unmatched junction bases numbered 8, after V lost 7 bases and J lost 0 bases. Germline-derived CDR1 and CDR2 are LNHDA and SQIVND (reference sequence). The CDR3 sequence: CASTGGAYATNEKLFF. The CDR3 coding sequence is TGTGCCAGTACAGGGGGAGCTTACGCAACTAATGAAAAACTGTTTTTT.

This chain connects TRBV6-5 to TRBJ2-1; D gene uncertain. Germline-derived CDR1 and CDR2 are MNHEY and SVGAGI. This CDR3 spans 15 amino acids. The ends were cut back, 0 bases at V and 6 bases at J, with 12 bases in the middle. CDR3 sequence (DNA): TGTGCCAGCAGTTACTCGAACCCCACTGCCAATGAGCAGTTCTTC. This translates into CASSYSNPTANEQFF.

The rearrangement joins TRBV7-3 to TRBJ1-3, with 7 bases lining up with TRBD1. CDR1 and CDR2 from the germline V gene are SGHTA and FQGTGA. V dropped 9 bases and J dropped 1; count of bases not matched to a gene: 3. The CDR3 contains 13 residues. CDR3 sequence reads: CASGRGSGNTIYF. In DNA, the CDR3 is TGTGCCAGTGGCAGGGGGTCTGGAAACACCATATATTTT.

The V call is TRBV5-4, the J call TRBJ2-7; no firm D call. Germline assignment: CDR1 SGHNT and CDR2 YYREEE (reference sequence). The CDR3 extends over 14 amino acids. Trimming stripped 0 bases from V and 5 bases from J, with 12 bases between. The CDR3 region has the DNA TGTGCCAGCAGCTTGGCCTGGGGAAACGACGAGCAGTACTTC. Amino acid sequence: CASSLAWGNDEQYF.

The chain is built from TRBV5-6 and TRBJ1-1; no definite D call. CDR1 and CDR2 (germline): SGHDT, YYEEEE. The V and J ends lost 1 base and 10 bases respectively, with 14 bases between them. This CDR3 is 13 amino acids long. The CDR3 region is CASSLSYWEGAFF. CDR3 coding DNA: TGTGCCAGCAGCTTGTCATATTGGGAGGGAGCTTTCTTT.

The chain employs TRBV6-5 and TRBJ1-1; TRBD1 might be the D (5 bases). The length of the CDR3 is 15 residues. V lost 4 bases and J lost 6, with 18 bases in between. Germline V lookup: CDR1 MNHEY, CDR2 SVGAGI. For the CDR3, the DNA is TGTGCCAGCAGTTCAGGCGCAATGGGGGTCTCTGAAGCTTTCTTT. Protein product: CASSSGAMGVSEAFF.

The gene calls are TRBV23-1 and TRBJ1-1, with 9 bases matching TRBD1. TRBV23-1 belongs to the ORF category, with a function that is uncertain. This CDR3 has 13 residues. V lost 8 bases and J lost 4; bases outside the gene matches: 5. CDR3 amino acids: CASSGQGCTEAFF. The CDR3 DNA is TGCGCCAGCTCGGGACAGGGATGCACTGAAGCTTTCTTT.

The genes are TRBV27 and TRBJ1-6; D gene ambiguous. This CDR3 contains 16 residues. Between the trimmed V and J ends, which lost 2 bases and 7 bases, there was a span of 15 bases. CDR1 is MNHEY, CDR2 SMNVEV, per germline (reference sequence). CDR3 coding DNA: TGTGCCAGCAGTTTAGGTAATAGAGGAGGGAATTCACCCCTCCACTTT. This encodes CASSLGNRGGNSPLHF.

This CDR3 reads CASSFMQGSYEQYF. The DNA of the CDR3 is TGTGCCAGCAGTTTTATGCAGGGCTCCTACGAGCAGTACTTC. J is TRBJ2-7 and V is TRBV28, with D perhaps TRBD1 (5 bases). Deletions cut 3 bases from V and 0 bases from J, with 9 bases between. From germline, CDR1 is MDHEN and CDR2 SYDVKM. The CDR3 has 14 amino acids.

The chain recombines TRBV10-1 with TRBJ2-1, with a possible D match to TRBD2 (5 bases). CDR1 is WNHNN and CDR2 is SYGVQD in the germline V gene (reference sequence). This CDR3 has 14 residues. V was cut by 4 bases and J by 1 base, with 8 bases left in between. CDR3 region: CASSGRESYNEQFF. The CDR3 DNA reads as TGCGCCAGCAGTGGCCGGGAATCCTACAATGAGCAGTTCTTC.

Only a few counts were recorded for this clone. The CDR3 region is CASSSSRGSNQPQHF. The CDR3 bases are TGTGCCAGCAGTTCCTCGAGGGGGAGCAATCAGCCCCAGCATTTT. This rearrangement joins TRBV27 to TRBJ1-5; perhaps TRBD1 as D (6 bases). This CDR3 spans 15 amino acids. Between the trimmed V and J ends, which lost 4 bases and 1 base, there was a span of 11 bases. The germline gives CDR1 MNHEY, CDR2 SMNVEV (reference sequence).

The CDR3 loop reads CASSELLLGGVDTGELFF. The CDR3 bases are TGCGCCAGCAGTGAACTGCTACTAGGAGGCGTCGACACCGGGGAGCTGTTTTTT. This rearrangement joins TRBV10-2 to TRBJ2-2, with D possibly being TRBD2 (5 bases). The germline gives CDR1 WSHSY, CDR2 SAAADI. With 3 bases removed from V and 3 bases from J, the gap between germline ends came to 20 bases. CDR3 size: 18 residues.

The chain links TRBV7-9 to TRBJ2-2; D ambiguous. V was clipped by 1 base and J by 6 bases, with 15 bases between them. This CDR3 region has 16 residues. Germline CDR1 SEHNR, CDR2 FQNEAQ (reference sequence). CDR3 protein: CASSLGALLMSGELFF. The CDR3 DNA is TGTGCCAGCAGCTTAGGAGCCCTCTTGATGTCCGGGGAGCTGTTTTTT.

This clone came up once. The V call is TRBV4-1, the J call TRBJ1-1, with 9 bases lining up with TRBD1. The CDR3 has 16 amino acids. The V segment lost 5 bases and the J segment 3 bases; nucleotides outside the gene matches: 10. Germline-derived CDR1 and CDR2 are MGHRA and YSYEKL. The CDR3 nucleotides are TGCGCCAGCAGCACCTCCGGGACAGGGACTGACACTGAAGCTTTCTTT. It is translated as CASSTSGTGTDTEAFF.

The rearrangement uses TRBV10-3 and TRBJ1-2; unclear D gene. Deletions cut 0 bases from V and 8 bases from J, with 22 bases between. The CDR3 totals 17 residues. Germline loops: CDR1 ENHRY, CDR2 SYGVKD. CDR3: CAISESTRRGYSDGYTF. The CDR3 region has the DNA TGTGCCATCAGTGAGTCGACCCGAAGAGGGTATTCAGACGGCTACACCTTC.

As to this clone: A read error may produce the germline difference seen at one junction end. This chain joins TRBV27 and TRBJ1-1, with D maybe TRBD1 (5 bases). There are 14 residues in the CDR3. The germline V gene encodes CDR1 MNHEY and CDR2 SMNVEV (reference sequence). The DNA for the CDR3 is TGTGCCAGCAGTTTAGCGCGCGGGGGAGCTGAAGTTTTCTTT. As protein: CASSLARGGAEVFF.

The DNA for the CDR3 is TGCAGCGTTGAAGATCCCCAGCGGGGGGGATACAATGAGCAGTTCTTC. Its translation: CSVEDPQRGGYNEQFF. V usage is TRBV29-1 and J usage is TRBJ2-1, with 10 bases identical to TRBD2. The J segment lost 4 bases and the V segment lost 0 bases, leaving 6 bases of the junction unmatched. This CDR3 comprises 16 residues. Germline V gene data show CDR1 as SQVTM and CDR2 as ANQGSEA.

The rearrangement joins TRBV9 to TRBJ1-3; 7 bases fit TRBD1. Losses at the gene ends were 1 base for V and 0 bases for J; bases not matched to a gene: 4. This CDR3 is 16 amino acids long. From germline, CDR1 is SGDLS and CDR2 YYNGEE. CDR3 region: CASSVQGGPSGNTIYF. The CDR3 nucleotides are TGTGCCAGCAGCGTACAGGGGGGGCCCTCTGGAAACACCATATATTTT.

This clone was counted only a few times. The CDR3 loop reads CASSPEDSSYEQYF. The DNA of the CDR3 is TGTGCCAGCAGCCCGGAGGACAGCTCCTACGAGCAGTACTTC. This sequence joins TRBV7-6 and TRBJ2-7, with D perhaps matching TRBD1 (6 bases). Per germline, CDR1 SGHVS and CDR2 FNYEAQ. The CDR3 runs 14 residues. Trimming pared 5 bases from V and 0 bases from J, leaving 11 bases between. Based on the CDR3 plus reference TRBV7-6 and TRBJ2-7, the full variable domain is GAGVSQSPRYKVTKRGQDVALRCDPISGHVSLYWYRQALGQGPEFLTYFNYEAQQDKSGLPNDRFSAERPEGSISTLTIQRTEQRDSAMYRCASSPEDSSYEQYFGPGTRLTVT.